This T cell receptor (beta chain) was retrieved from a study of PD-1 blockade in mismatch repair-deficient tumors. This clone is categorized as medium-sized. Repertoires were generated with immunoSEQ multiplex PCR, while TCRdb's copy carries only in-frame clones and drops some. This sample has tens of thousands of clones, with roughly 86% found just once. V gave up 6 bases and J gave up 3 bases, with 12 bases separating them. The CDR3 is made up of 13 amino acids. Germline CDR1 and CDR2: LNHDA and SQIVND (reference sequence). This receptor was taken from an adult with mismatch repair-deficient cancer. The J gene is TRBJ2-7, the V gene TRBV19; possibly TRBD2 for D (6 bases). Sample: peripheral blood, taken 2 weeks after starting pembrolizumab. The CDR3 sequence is CASSRWGDYEQYF. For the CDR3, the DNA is TGTGCCAGTAGCCGCTGGGGGGACTACGAGCAGTACTTC.